This entry lists 25 T cell receptor beta chains sequenced from one sample in a study of cytomegalovirus exposure and HLA in healthy donors. Assay: immunoSEQ multiplex PCR; the TCRdb copy retains only in-frame clones and omits some. The sample consists of about 400,000 clones, 86% of them appearing once. The specimen was PBMCs. Receptor source: a woman aged 18-29 years in good health and CMV-seronegative.

V and J are TRBV10-2 and TRBJ2-1; weak D call: TRBD1 (5 bases). This CDR3 is built from 14 residues. Germline CDR1 WSHSY, CDR2 SAAADI. The V and J ends lost 6 bases and 3 bases respectively, with 12 bases between them. The chain's CDR3 is CASSSGQNYNEQFF. CDR3 DNA sequence: TGCGCCAGCAGCTCAGGGCAAAACTACAATGAGCAGTTCTTC.

The chain joins TRBV10-3 to TRBJ1-5, with D possibly TRBD1 on 6 matching bases. V was shortened by 4 bases and J by 1 base, with 8 bases between the two germline ends. The CDR3 is 14 amino acids. Germline V gene sequence: CDR1 ENHRY, CDR2 SYGVKD. For the CDR3, the DNA is TGTGCCATCAGTGGAGGACAGAGCAATCAGCCCCAGCATTTT. This codes for CAISGGQSNQPQHF.

The chain recombines TRBV6-5 with TRBJ2-1; the D is unclear. From germline, CDR1 is MNHEY and CDR2 SVGAGI. V lost 0 bases and J lost 4, with 13 bases in between. The CDR3 is made up of 16 amino acids. CDR3 nucleotide sequence: TGTGCCAGCAGTTACTCGCCACTACGACTTTACAATGAGCAGTTCTTC. Translating gives CASSYSPLRLYNEQFF.

The V gene is TRBV6-1, the J gene TRBJ1-3, with 8 bases lining up with TRBD1. J lost 4 bases, V lost 7 bases, and 9 bases had no gene match. This CDR3 is 15 amino acids long. Germline V gene data show CDR1 as MNHNS and CDR2 as SASEGT. The CDR3 here is CASNYGQGAGNTIYF. CDR3 DNA sequence: TGTGCCAGCAATTATGGCCAGGGGGCAGGAAACACCATATATTTT.

This clone has more than one count but fewer than ten. The genes are TRBV7-6 and TRBJ2-1, with 9 bases lining up with TRBD1. The CDR3 loop spans 16 amino acids. V lost 1 base to trimming and J lost 4 bases; unmatched junction nucleotides: 5. Germline values: CDR1 SGHVS, CDR2 FNYEAQ. The CDR3, as DNA: TGTGCCAGCAGCTTAGGCGGGACAGGGAGGTACAATGAGCAGTTCTTC. It yields the protein CASSLGGTGRYNEQFF.

This clone was counted between two and nine times. The chain uses TRBV28 and TRBJ2-7; perhaps TRBD1 as D (7 bases). Trimming cost V 7 bases and J 4 bases, with 11 bases left between them. Germline V CDR1 and CDR2: MDHEN, SYDVKM. The CDR3 runs 12 residues. Here the CDR3 reads CASKEGAYEQYF. The CDR3 coding sequence is TGTGCCAGCAAGGAGGGGGCATACGAGCAGTACTTC.

The V gene is TRBV28, the J gene TRBJ2-3; maybe TRBD1 (6 bases). The V gene's germline CDR1 is MDHEN and CDR2 SYDVKM. The CDR3 contains 15 residues. The V and J ends lost 4 bases and 1 base respectively, with 12 bases between them. The chain's CDR3 is CASSSVGGRTDTQYF. CDR3 nucleotide sequence: TGTGCCAGCAGTTCGGTAGGGGGTCGCACAGATACGCAGTATTTT.

This chain uses TRBV6-5 with TRBJ2-7; no definite D call. This CDR3 spans 13 amino acids. Trimming removed 4 bases at V and 2 bases at J, with 9 bases between. Germline CDR1 reads MNHEY; CDR2 reads SVGAGI. The CDR3 sequence: CASSFLGAYEQYF. The DNA for the CDR3 is TGTGCCAGCAGTTTCTTAGGAGCCTACGAGCAGTACTTC.

V and J are TRBV19 and TRBJ2-6, with D perhaps matching TRBD1 (6 bases). Germline V lookup: CDR1 LNHDA, CDR2 SQIVND (reference sequence). The V and J ends lost 7 bases and 3 bases respectively, with 16 bases between them. The CDR3 spans 16 residues. CDR3 in DNA: TGTGCCAGTAAGGGGCAGGGGAGCGGTGGGGCCAACGTCCTGACTTTC. Residues: CASKGQGSGGANVLTF.

The chain carries TRBV19 and TRBJ2-3; 8 nucleotides match TRBD1. The CDR3 contains 14 residues. Germline V gene data show CDR1 as LNHDA and CDR2 as SQIVND (reference sequence). The ends lost 5 bases at V and 5 bases at J; junction bases unmatched: 6. CDR3 residues: CASSQQGVGDTQYF. CDR3 DNA sequence: TGTGCCAGTAGTCAACAGGGGGTGGGAGATACGCAGTATTTT.

This clone has only a few counts. CDR3 amino acids: CATSQRWGEAPLHF. The CDR3 region has the DNA TGTGCCACCAGCCAGCGTTGGGGAGAGGCACCCCTCCACTTT. The rearrangement links TRBV15 to TRBJ1-6, with D uncertain. The CDR3 has 14 residues. Germline V gene lookup returns CDR1 LNHNV and CDR2 YYDKDF (reference sequence). Trimming took 5 bases from V and 11 from J, leaving 16 bases between them.

The DNA of the CDR3 is TGCGCCAGCAGCCAAGATGGAGGTATGAGAAGTGAAAAACTGTTTTTT. Amino acid sequence: CASSQDGGMRSEKLFF. This chain joins TRBV4-1 and TRBJ1-4, with D uncertain. Germline V gene lookup returns CDR1 MGHRA and CDR2 YSYEKL. Trimming stripped 0 bases from V and 7 bases from J, with 15 bases between. This CDR3 is built from 16 residues.

The V gene is TRBV27, the J gene TRBJ2-3; the match to TRBD2 covers 8 bases. The germline CDR1 and CDR2 sequences are MNHEY and SMNVEV (reference sequence). J gave up 3 bases and V 5 bases, and 13 bases lay outside the gene matches. This CDR3 spans 17 amino acids. CDR3 region: CASSLGPAGAGTDTQYF. In DNA, the CDR3 is TGTGCCAGCAGTCTAGGTCCAGCGGGAGCAGGGACAGATACGCAGTATTTT.

The chain's CDR3 is CASSWATSNTEAFF. CDR3 nucleotide sequence: TGTGCCAGCAGCTGGGCCACCTCGAACACTGAAGCTTTCTTT. The rearrangement uses TRBV7-9 and TRBJ1-1; D call uncertain. This CDR3 is 14 amino acids long. CDR1 and CDR2 (germline): SEHNR, FQNEAQ (reference sequence). V lost 4 bases to trimming and J lost 1 base, with 10 bases between them.

The V call is TRBV25-1, the J call TRBJ1-4; the D is unclear. Germline CDR1 is MGHDK and CDR2 is SYGVNS. Trimming took off 2 bases at V and 0 bases at J, with 16 bases between the two ends. This CDR3 comprises 18 residues. CDR3 in amino acids: CASSEDLFSGATNEKLFF. Here the CDR3 DNA reads TGTGCCAGCAGTGAAGATCTCTTTTCCGGGGCAACTAATGAAAAACTGTTTTTT.

The sample holds a few counts of this clone. The V gene is TRBV30, the J gene TRBJ1-2; D might be TRBD1 (6 bases). CDR1 is GTSNPN, CDR2 SVGIG, per germline (reference sequence). V was cut by 8 bases and J by 3 bases, with 16 bases left in between. This CDR3 comprises 13 residues. The CDR3 reads CAGHGGADYGYTF. DNA of the CDR3: TGTGCCGGGCATGGGGGCGCAGACTATGGCTACACCTTC. The full variable domain, completed using reference TRBV30 and TRBJ1-2, is SQTIHQWPATLVQPVGSPLSLECTVEGTSNPNLYWYRQAAGRGLQLLFYSVGIGQISSEVPQNLSASRPQDRQFILSSKKLLLSDSGFYLCAGHGGADYGYTFGSGTRLTVV.

The chain uses TRBV5-1 and TRBJ1-1; perhaps TRBD1 as D (6 bases). V lost 4 bases, J lost 1 base, and 8 bases lay in between. This CDR3 spans 13 amino acids. Germline V gene lookup returns CDR1 SGHRS and CDR2 YFSETQ. CDR3 coding DNA: TGCGCCAGCAGCCGGGGACAGAACACTGAAGCTTTCTTT. It is translated as CASSRGQNTEAFF.

The rearrangement uses TRBV4-2 and TRBJ2-1; 10 bases fit TRBD2. The V gene end was trimmed by 0 bases and the J gene end by 8 bases; junction bases not matched to a gene: 7. Germline loops: CDR1 LGHNA, CDR2 YNFKEQ. CDR3 length: 16 amino acids. The CDR3: CASSQEVASGSYEQFF. CDR3 DNA: TGTGCCAGCAGCCAAGAGGTGGCTAGCGGGAGTTATGAGCAGTTCTTC.

This clone was seen a single time. This sequence joins TRBV5-1 and TRBJ2-1, with TRBD2 matching 7 bases. The V and J ends lost 4 bases and 7 bases, in that order; junction bases with no gene match: 20. The germline gives CDR1 SGHRS, CDR2 YFSETQ. The length of the CDR3 is 18 residues. The CDR3 nucleotides read TGCGCCAGCAGCCCCGGATTTAGTACGAGCGGGACCCCTAATGAGCAGTTCTTC. Its translation is CASSPGFSTSGTPNEQFF.

The rearrangement joins TRBV6-1 to TRBJ1-5, with TRBD1 identical over 7 bases. This CDR3 spans 14 amino acids. V was pared by 4 bases and J by 2 bases, with 2 bases of the junction left unmatched. Germline V gives CDR1 MNHNS, CDR2 SASEGT. The chain's CDR3 is CASSGDSRNQPQHF. The CDR3 bases are TGTGCCAGCAGTGGGGACAGTCGCAATCAGCCCCAGCATTTT.

This clone was counted a single time. Here the CDR3 DNA reads TGTGCCATCAGTGACCCTTCAGGGGAAAGGAAGACTGAAGCTTTCTTT. Amino acid sequence: CAISDPSGERKTEAFF. The rearrangement links TRBV10-3 to TRBJ1-1, with D tentatively TRBD1 (6 bases). V lost 3 bases and J 5 bases, leaving 19 bases between the germline ends. Per the germline V gene, CDR1 is ENHRY and CDR2 is SYGVKD. This CDR3 is 16 amino acids long.

The chain uses TRBV7-9 and TRBJ1-3; 9 bases match TRBD1. V dropped 5 bases and J dropped 1; count of bases not matched to a gene: 9. Germline-derived CDR1 and CDR2 are SEHNR and FQNEAQ (reference sequence). This CDR3 contains 17 residues. The CDR3 loop is CASSPHPGTGSGNTIYF. The CDR3 coding sequence is TGTGCCAGCAGCCCCCATCCGGGGACAGGGTCTGGAAACACCATATATTTT.

The chain has TRBV28 and TRBJ2-7; D may be TRBD1 (6 bases). V lost 2 bases, J lost 4 bases, and 15 bases lay in between. The length of the CDR3 is 15 residues. Germline V gene sequence: CDR1 MDHEN, CDR2 SYDVKM. CDR3: CASSLMPGAFYEQYF. For the CDR3, the DNA is TGTGCCAGCAGTTTAATGCCAGGGGCATTTTACGAGCAGTACTTC.

V is TRBV7-9 and J is TRBJ1-2; TRBD1 matches at 7 bases. The CDR3 length is 14 residues. Per the germline V gene, CDR1 is SEHNR and CDR2 is FQNEAQ (reference sequence). Trimming removed 7 bases from V and 2 bases from J; junction bases left unmatched: 7. The CDR3 spells CASTSDRENYGYTF. CDR3 nucleotides: TGTGCCAGCACCTCCGACAGGGAAAACTATGGCTACACCTTC.

V usage is TRBV5-4 and J usage is TRBJ1-2; possibly TRBD1 for D (6 bases). The CDR3 length is 13 residues. Germline CDR1 reads SGHNT; CDR2 reads YYREEE (reference sequence). Between the trimmed V and J ends, which lost 4 bases and 6 bases, there was a span of 13 bases. Here the CDR3 reads CASSQDSVHGYTF. The CDR3 nucleotides are TGTGCCAGCAGCCAGGACAGCGTCCATGGCTACACCTTC.